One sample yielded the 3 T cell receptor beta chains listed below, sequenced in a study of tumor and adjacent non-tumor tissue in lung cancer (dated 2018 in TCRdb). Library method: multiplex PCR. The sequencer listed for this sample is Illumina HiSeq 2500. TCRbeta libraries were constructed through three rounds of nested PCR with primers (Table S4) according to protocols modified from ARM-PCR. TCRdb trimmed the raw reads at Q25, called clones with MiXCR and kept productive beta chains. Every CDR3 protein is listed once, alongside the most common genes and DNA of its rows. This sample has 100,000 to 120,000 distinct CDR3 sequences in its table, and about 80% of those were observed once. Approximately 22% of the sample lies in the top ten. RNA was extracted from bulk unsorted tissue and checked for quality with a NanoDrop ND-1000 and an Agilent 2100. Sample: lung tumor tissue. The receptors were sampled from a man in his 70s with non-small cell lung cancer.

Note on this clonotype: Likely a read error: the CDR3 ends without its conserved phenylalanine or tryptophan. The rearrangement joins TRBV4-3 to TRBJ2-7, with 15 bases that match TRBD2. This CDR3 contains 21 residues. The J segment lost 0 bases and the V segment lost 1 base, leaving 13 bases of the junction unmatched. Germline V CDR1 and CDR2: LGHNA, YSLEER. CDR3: CASSQASNSKGLAGGSYEQYS. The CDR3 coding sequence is TGCGCCAGCAGCCAAGCCAGTAACTCAAAGGGACTAGCGGGAGGCTCCTACGAGCAGTACTCC.

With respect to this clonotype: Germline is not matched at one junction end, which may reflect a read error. The CDR3 sequence is CVSSRSGTSNAKPFF. In DNA form, the CDR3 reads TGTGTCAGCAGCAGAAGTGGGACAAGTAATGCAAAACCGTTTTTT. The J gene is TRBJ1-4, the V gene TRBV11-2; a possible D gene is TRBD1 (6 bases). Per germline, CDR1 SGHAT and CDR2 FQNNGV. CDR3 length: 15 amino acids.

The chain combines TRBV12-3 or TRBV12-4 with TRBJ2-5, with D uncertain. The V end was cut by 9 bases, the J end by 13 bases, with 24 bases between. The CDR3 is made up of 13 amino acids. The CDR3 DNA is TGTGCCAGTAGCCCCGGGTACCAAGAGACCTGGTACTTC. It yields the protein CASSPGYQETWYF.